This T cell receptor beta chain was retrieved from a study of Ad26.COV2.S vaccination and SARS-CoV-2 variants. Study at large: Vaccine-arm donor from the placebo-controlled COV1001 Ad26.COV2.S trial. Study-wide results and caveats: Non-spike TCR breadth showed similarity between vaccine and placebo recipients. Total T cell responses, in the TCR breadth and depth analyses, may have been underestimated.

The treatment was: some 20 received Ad26.COV2.S at low or high dose, single or two shots; roughly five received placebo; per-sample allocation not given. Day 63 following the first vaccine or placebo injection was when the samples were taken. Comments on this clone: Its target is not known.

Sequencing used immunoSEQ multiplex PCR; TCRdb keeps in-frame clones, though not all of them. The sample lists around 450,000 clones; roughly 90% were seen once. Germline assignment: CDR1 MGHDK and CDR2 SYGVNS. The CDR3 is 12 amino acids. V lost 5 bases, J lost 4 bases, and 8 bases lay in between. This clonotype was sampled from a person aged 18-60 years who received the Ad26.COV2.S COVID-19 vaccine or a placebo. Sequencing was performed on peripheral blood, taken in a trial of Ad26.COV2.S vaccine versus placebo. The V and J genes are TRBV25-1 and TRBJ1-2; D perhaps matches TRBD1 (5 bases). This CDR3 is CASSPGTYGYTF. The DNA of the CDR3 is TGTGCCAGCAGTCCAGGGACCTATGGCTACACCTTC.